This TCR beta chain was recorded in a study of CXCR3-negative and CXCR3-positive naive CD8 T cells. This clonotype counts as medium-sized (0.01 to 0.1%) by frequency. Its antigen is unknown. Study-level points and caveats: Similar TRBV-TRBJ usage was seen in naive cells (both CXCR3-negative and CXCR3-positive), but memory cells differed. The study found comparably high diversity in both naive subsets and much lower diversity in memory CD8+ cells. With CXCR3 expression partially decreased after cryopreservation, most assays relied on fresh PBMCs.

The CDR3 loop spans 16 amino acids. The germline CDR1 and CDR2 sequences are LGHDT and YNNKEL (reference sequence). The authors made the TRB cDNA libraries by 5' RACE using UMI labels. Reprocessing the 5' RACE reads, TCRdb reports a single entry for every CDR3 protein and omits DNA. Its clone listing holds roughly 7,500 distinct CDR3 sequences. With around 300,000 cells each, the CD8+ T cell subsets were individually sorted in triplicate. This chain links TRBV3-1 with TRBJ1-1; TCRdb's assignment of TRBD1 cannot be checked, as there is no DNA. The sample was naive CXCR3- CD8+ T cells from blood. Specified subset: CD45RO-CCR7+CD27+CD95- naive CD8+ T cells lacking CXCR3 (TNR3-). This sequence originates from a human donor in good health. Some clones in this sample may be carry-over from other donors' samples. CDR3 sequence reads: CASSPYPLATNTEAFF.